The rows below give T cell receptor beta chains drawn from one sample of a study of T cells in Graves' hyperthyroidism and ophthalmopathy. TCRdb analysed the multiplex PCR reads with MiXCR anew, one entry per CDR3 protein. The sample shows about 610,000 distinct CDR3 sequences, around 15% of them seen only once. What was sequenced was blood. The receptors shown here come from a woman between 40 and 50 years old with Graves' ophthalmopathy. CDR3s include the opening cysteine and the closing phenylalanine or tryptophan. Fields, in order: D gene, J gene, clone size, V gene, CDR3 protein, CDR3 DNA. D genes are given only for firm matches. The size entry is marked missing in some rows and otherwise reads once, few, many or a size class.

d_gene: NA
j_gene: TRBJ2-7
abundance: NA
v_gene: TRBV5-1
CDR3aa: CASSLGTRERQYF
CDR3nt: TGCGCCAGCAGCCTGGGGACAAGGGAAAGGCAGTACTTC

d_gene: NA
j_gene: TRBJ1-3
abundance: NA
v_gene: TRBV7-9
CDR3aa: CASSLAKSGNTIYF
CDR3nt: TGTGCCAGCAGCTTGGCAAAGTCTGGAAACACCATATATTTT

d_gene: NA
j_gene: TRBJ1-3
abundance: NA
v_gene: TRBV6-2/TRBV6-3
CDR3aa: CASSRPRGQAFSGNTIYF
CDR3nt: TGTGCCAGCAGTCGCCCTCGTGGGCAGGCCTTCTCTGGAAACACCATATATTTT

d_gene: NA
j_gene: TRBJ1-2
abundance: many
v_gene: TRBV29-1
CDR3aa: CSVEDQLGYTF
CDR3nt: TGCAGCGTTGAAGATCAACTGGGCTACACCTTC

d_gene: NA
j_gene: TRBJ1-5
abundance: many
v_gene: TRBV24-1
CDR3aa: CATSGWGSNQPQHF
CDR3nt: TGTGCCACCAGCGGGTGGGGTAGCAATCAGCCCCAGCATTTT

d_gene: NA
j_gene: TRBJ1-2
abundance: many
v_gene: TRBV12-3/TRBV12-4
CDR3aa: CASSLGQEYGYTF
CDR3nt: TGTGCCAGCAGTTTAGGGCAGGAATATGGCTACACCTTC

d_gene: TRBD1
j_gene: TRBJ1-2
abundance: NA
v_gene: TRBV6-2/TRBV6-3
CDR3aa: CASRQTGANGYTF
CDR3nt: TGTGCCAGCAGGCAGACAGGGGCCAATGGCTACACCTTC

d_gene: NA
j_gene: TRBJ2-1
abundance: NA
v_gene: TRBV18
CDR3aa: CASSPEVRPNREQFF
CDR3nt: TGTGCCAGCTCACCAGAGGTGCGGCCCAATCGAGAGCAGTTCTTC

d_gene: NA
j_gene: TRBJ1-1
abundance: many
v_gene: TRBV20-1
CDR3aa: CSARVGGPNTEAFF
CDR3nt: TGCAGTGCTAGAGTTGGAGGGCCGAACACTGAAGCTTTCTTT

d_gene: NA
j_gene: TRBJ2-7
abundance: NA
v_gene: TRBV13
CDR3aa: CASSFYPKTEYIYEQYF
CDR3nt: TGTGCCAGCAGCTTCTATCCAAAGACAGAGTATATCTACGAGCAGTACTTC

d_gene: NA
j_gene: TRBJ1-5
abundance: many
v_gene: TRBV20-1
CDR3aa: CSARRTDGNQPQHF
CDR3nt: TGCAGTGCTAGAAGGACAGATGGCAATCAGCCCCAGCATTTT

d_gene: TRBD1
j_gene: TRBJ1-1
abundance: few
v_gene: TRBV2
CDR3aa: CASRMDRGRGTEAFF
CDR3nt: TGTGCCAGCAGGATGGACAGGGGGCGCGGGACTGAAGCTTTCTTT

d_gene: NA
j_gene: TRBJ2-7
abundance: many
v_gene: TRBV24-1
CDR3aa: CATSDLGPSYEQYF
CDR3nt: TGTGCCACCAGTGATTTGGGCCCTTCATACGAGCAGTACTTC